The TCR beta chain described here comes from a study of T cells in Graves' hyperthyroidism and ophthalmopathy (dated by TCRdb to between 2019 and 2020). As for the study more broadly: Peripheral blood was collected at initial diagnosis, before any treatment. To identify TCR V-J signatures that set the groups apart, the researchers used a discovery cohort of 100 patients, made up of roughly 40 with Graves' ophthalmopathy and 57 with stable Graves' hyperthyroidism. Prospective prediction of ophthalmopathy was tested in an independent validation cohort of approximately 18 hyperthyroidism patients and 17 patients who later progressed to ophthalmopathy. For training and testing, the 110 or so patients in the discovery cohort were randomly divided in a 7:3 ratio. In addition, the study compared T-cell repertoires in thyroid tissue and in blood from six Graves' hyperthyroidism patients. After sampling, hyperthyroidism patients received methimazole starting at 30 mg daily, and ophthalmopathy patients received high-dose intravenous methylprednisolone. According to the paper, TCR Vbeta CDR3 sequencing was carried out on some 140 peripheral blood samples, which came from some 41 ophthalmopathy, some 73 hyperthyroidism and some 17 progressor patients. The paper's findings and limits, for the study overall: No statistical method was used to set the sample size in advance, and investigators knew the group allocation. A model built on a 13 V-J signature distinguished ophthalmopathy from stable hyperthyroidism, reaching 85% to 90% sensitivity and around 81% specificity in cross-validation and 80%/75% in testing. In validation, the model predicted progression to ophthalmopathy with 55% to 71% sensitivity and less than 80% specificity, a median of around 6.6 months before onset. Blood samples also contained most of the expanded thyroid clonotypes (frequency above 0.001), which suggests that blood repertoires may reflect thyroid immune responses.

The TCR beta CDR3 regions were amplified from the RNA transcripts. For the first round of RT-PCR on the TCR CDR3, the HTBI primer set was used together with the Qiagen OneStep RT-PCR kit. Libraries were constructed in a second round of multiplex PCR, after which size selection and purification were performed. Sequencing of the libraries was done on an Illumina HiSeq2000 using paired-end 100 bp reads. In the authors' own workflow: SOAPnuke was used to process the raw data, with reads discarded if the reads contained adapters or uncalled bases, had a mean Phred below 15, or lacked an exact constant-primer or identifier match. High-quality paired reads were merged with COPE v1.2.5, and unique nucleotide sequences were defined as clonotypes. MiTCR v1.1 was used to align clonotypes to the IMGT TRBV, TRBD and TRBJ reference segments. The analysis was restricted to V-J combinations with a frequency above 0.0001, which together covered 99.2% of the repertoires. The TCS score was defined as the ratio of F50 (clonal expansion) to E x V (chaos), calculated using BLOSUM62-based TCRdist between CDR3 peptides within each V-J. Welch's t-statistics and random forest reduced 500 to 550 V-J features to 13, which were used in a naive Bayes classifier (R e1071). TCRdb reworked the public reads: Q25 trimming with fastp, MiXCR clone assembly, productive beta chains retained. Rows matching on CDR3 protein sequence are summarized as one entry with the most common DNA and genes. Clone size and V and J calls follow TCRdb, not the original study. The sample includes some 580,000 distinct CDR3 sequences, with roughly 16% observed a single time. Roughly 3% of the sample belongs to the ten largest clones.

Inclusive of the bounding cysteine and phenylalanine, the CDR3 is 15 residues long. CDR3 DNA only is kept here, 45 bases in frame from base 1. CDR1 MNHNS and CDR2 SASEGT were looked up in the germline V gene. Cut back by 5 bases and 3 bases, the V and J ends lie 15 bases apart. There are many counts of this clonotype. The target of this receptor is not known. Base qualities are missing; no much larger clone stands one base away. Ophthalmopathy patients had moderately to severely active disease, with a Clinical Activity Score of 3 or more, a NOSPECS grade of 4 or more, and a disease duration of less than 3 months. Patients with uncontrolled infections, other autoimmune diseases, pregnancy or lactation were excluded. Clinical symptoms, serum thyroxine and TRAb, thyroid ultrasound, and orbital computed tomography formed the basis for the diagnoses. PBMCs were separated from under 11 ml of fresh peripheral blood using Ficoll-Paque density gradient centrifugation. Trizol reagent was used to extract total RNA, and RNA quality was then checked on an Agilent 2100 Bioanalyzer.

The rearrangement combines TRBV6-1 with TRBJ2-3; TRBD2 is possibly the D segment (6 matching bases). Sequencing was performed on blood. This sequence was found in a woman in her thirties or forties with Graves' ophthalmopathy. Here the CDR3 is given as CASSYGGTSTDTQYF. The DNA sequence is TGTGCCAGCAGTTATGGCGGGACGTCAACAGATACGCAGTATTTT.